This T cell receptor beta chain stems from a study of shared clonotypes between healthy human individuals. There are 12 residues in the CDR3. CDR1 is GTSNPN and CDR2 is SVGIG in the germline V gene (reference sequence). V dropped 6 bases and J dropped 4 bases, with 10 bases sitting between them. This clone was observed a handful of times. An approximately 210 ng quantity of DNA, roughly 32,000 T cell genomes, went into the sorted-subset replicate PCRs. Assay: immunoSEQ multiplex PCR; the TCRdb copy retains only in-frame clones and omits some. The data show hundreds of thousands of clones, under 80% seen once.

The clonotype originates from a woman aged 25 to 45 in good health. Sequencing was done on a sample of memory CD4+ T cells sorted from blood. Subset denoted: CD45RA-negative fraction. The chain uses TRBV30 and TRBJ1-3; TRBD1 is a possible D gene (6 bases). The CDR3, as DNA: TGTGCCTGCACAGGGCGAGGAAACACCATATATTTT. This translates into CACTGRGNTIYF.